The entry below describes one T cell receptor (beta chain). Its antigen is still unknown. Via MiXCR, TCRdb re-called the 5' RACE reads, giving one row per CDR3 protein. This table has approximately 550,000 distinct CDR3 sequences, roughly 13% appearing once. The source of the sample is a study of CD8 T cells in ankylosing spondylitis. Trimming took off 1 base at V and 2 bases at J, with 12 bases between the two ends. Germline V gives CDR1 LNHDA, CDR2 SQIVND (reference sequence). The CDR3 has 16 residues. Study results and limitations: Seven or eight highly homologous variants made up a TCR beta motif, and this motif appeared characteristic of ankylosing spondylitis blood. From matched ankylosing spondylitis synovial fluid, disease-linked clones were reportedly recovered at significantly enriched levels.

This clonotype was sampled from a male donor with ankylosing spondylitis. The sample was blood, either unsorted or a sorted T cell fraction (not recorded which). The rearrangement links TRBV19 to TRBJ2-1; D call uncertain. Here the CDR3 reads CASSIGPGGAYNEQFF. The CDR3 nucleotides are TGTGCCAGTAGTATAGGCCCGGGCGGAGCCTACAATGAGCAGTTCTTC.